The following is a T cell receptor beta chain sequence with its context. Its antigen is unidentified. The data belong to a study of post-analysis software for immune sequencing data. Built from TCR beta cDNA, the libraries had unique molecular identifiers in them. Roughly 470,000 cDNA molecules came from around 1 to 9.1 million T cells. From the PCR reads, TCRdb called clonotypes with MiXCR, one entry per CDR3 protein. Altogether 800,000 to 950,000 distinct CDR3 sequences are present, approximately 57% being singletons, with the ten largest covering over 4%. The study's findings and limits: When patients were compared with controls, about 5 TRBV segments were more frequent, TRBV5-6, TRBV5-1 and TRBV20-1 among them. Patients with multiple sclerosis recorded significantly lower normalized Chao1 diversity than controls, the study found.

The CDR3 length is 16 residues. Deletions cut 1 base from V and 0 bases from J, with 12 bases between. The germline V gene has CDR1 SGDLS and CDR2 YYNGEE. Sequencing was done on a sample of blood. This receptor was obtained from a girl aged 10-17 years with multiple sclerosis. This chain connects TRBV9 to TRBJ2-3, with D maybe TRBD2 (6 bases). DNA for the CDR3: TGTGCCAGCAGCGTATGGAGGGGAGGCAGCACAGATACGCAGTATTTT. Amino acid sequence: CASSVWRGGSTDTQYF.